This TCR beta chain derives from a study of cytomegalovirus exposure and HLA in healthy donors. Study results and caveats: Presence/absence analyses treated sequencing depth as roughly uniform across donors. Immune exposure data for these donors was limited to CMV serostatus. Later findings reportedly placed an Asian-associated ancestry cluster below the approximately 670-donor mean for N-insertions.

As for this clone: Its antigen is still unknown.

Per germline, CDR1 SGHNT and CDR2 YYREEE (reference sequence). The germline V and J ends were trimmed by 3 bases and 4 bases, with 11 bases remaining between them. The CDR3 totals 15 residues. 13 Jbeta primers and 60 Vbeta primers were used for the PCR. Produced via immunoSEQ multiplex PCR; TCRdb's table is partial and in-frame only. Among 130,000 to 150,000 clones listed, around 80% were seen once. The sequenced material came from PBMCs. The V and J genes are TRBV5-4 and TRBJ2-6; D uncertain. This clonotype originated in a middle-aged man in good health and CMV-seropositive. CDR3 sequence reads: CASSSQSSGANVLTF. The CDR3 nucleotides read TGTGCCAGCAGCTCTCAGTCTTCGGGGGCCAACGTCCTGACTTTC.